Presented here are 3 T cell receptor beta chains from one specimen sequenced in a study of T cell responses to AZD1222 COVID-19 vaccine. Clones were sequenced by immunoSEQ multiplex PCR, and TCRdb holds only the in-frame ones, with some missing. The sample has more than 110,000 clones; about 93% are singletons. This sample comprised peripheral blood, obtained on day 0 of AZD1222 vaccination. The source is an adult in good health.

The rearrangement uses TRBV6-5 and TRBJ1-1, with D tentatively TRBD1 (5 bases). The germline V and J ends were trimmed by 6 bases and 3 bases, with 11 bases remaining between them. CDR3 length equals 13 residues. Looked up from germline, CDR1 is MNHEY and CDR2 is SVGAGI. This CDR3 reads CASSTGLDTEAFF. The CDR3 coding sequence is TGTGCCAGCAGCACAGGTTTAGACACTGAAGCTTTCTTT.

The chain has TRBV6-5 and TRBJ1-1; D unclear. Trimming stripped 7 bases from V and 4 bases from J, with 16 bases between. From germline, CDR1 is MNHEY and CDR2 SVGAGI. CDR3 length: 14 amino acids. The CDR3 nucleotides are TGTGCCAGCAACCGAGCTAGGGTGGGCACTGAAGCTTTCTTT. This codes for CASNRARVGTEAFF.

This clone was seen a single time. The V call is TRBV9, the J call TRBJ2-1; D not certain. The CDR3 contains 15 residues. Germline V gene lookup returns CDR1 SGDLS and CDR2 YYNGEE. Deletions cut 0 bases from V and 0 bases from J, with 7 bases between. The CDR3 reads CASSVAAASYNEQFF. The CDR3, as DNA: TGTGCCAGCAGCGTAGCGGCAGCCTCCTACAATGAGCAGTTCTTC.